This T cell receptor beta chain was recorded in a study of shared clonotypes between healthy human individuals (dated by TCRdb to the early 2020s). Notes on the research overall: The cohort comprised a couple of women and a few men aged 18 to 49 years. For each donor, CD4 naive and CD4 memory were each given three plates, CD8 naive was given two plates, and CD8 memory was given one plate. To estimate repertoire size and how much clonotypes are shared between individuals, the study performed deep sequencing of blood TCR repertoires from a handful of healthy adults. Leukapheresis yielded between about 0.94 and 8.9 billion PBMCs per donor. Libraries were prepared and TCR repertoires were sequenced by different laboratories using diverse techniques, in order to increase sequencing depth and limit assay-specific biases.

Between the V and J ends, shortened by 2 bases and 1 base respectively, the junction contains 20 bases. The germline V gene encodes CDR1 MNHEY and CDR2 SMNVEV (reference sequence). From cysteine to phenylalanine, the CDR3 is 18 amino acids long. CDR3 DNA only is kept here, 54 bases in frame from base 1. To note about this clone: Its antigen is not yet known. Per-base quality was not reported, and no clone a single base away is much larger than it.

CD8 naive samples consisted of CD45RO-negative cells that were positively selected for CCR7, yielding a CD45RA+CCR7+ population without TemRA cells. Donors were healthy HIV-negative adults with no recently reported acute infections or vaccinations. Only Caucasian adults living in Nashville, Tennessee, USA were represented among the donors. Blood was obtained by leukapheresis, after which PBMCs were separated by Ficoll-Histopaque density gradient centrifugation and cryopreserved in liquid nitrogen vapor phase. Analytical flow cytometry was used to check the purity and quantity of every magnetically sorted T cell population. From each sorted fraction, genomic DNA was isolated and quantified by UV absorbance on a Nanodrop 2000c. Broad study findings and their caveats: Sharing across a handful of donors was observed for approximately 4.6% of naive CD4, about 4% of naive CD8, 2% to 2.5% of memory CD4, and 0.4% of memory CD8 clonotypes. Estimated clonotype richness was generally larger for naive than for memory subsets. Compared with non-shared clonotypes, clonotypes shared by all four sorted-subset donors had higher generation probabilities. The small number of donors limited the genetic and exposure-history diversity represented. Even with the large sequencing depth, rarefaction of the sorted-subset datasets indicated that sequencing was incomplete. Sampling was restricted to blood, and TCR repertoires in tissues likely differ from the TCR repertoires found in blood. Pairwise subsampling led to the expectation that sequencing depth would affect the degree of clonotype sharing among donors.

Using the deep immunoSEQ assay, multiplex PCR amplified TCR CDR3 regions from genomic DNA. Extracted genomic DNA from each cell subset was spread evenly across all wells of several immunoSEQ 96-well plates, with each plate serving as a replicate. Each replicate PCR for sorted subsets received roughly 0.2 ug genomic DNA, equal to some 32,000 T cell genomes. The purified libraries were quantified using a Qubit 3.0 fluorometer, sized with a Bioanalyzer 2100, and then quantified again using the KAPA Library Quantification kit. Each immunoSEQ 96-well plate was sequenced on its own single-read 150-cycle Illumina NextSeq 550 flow cell. The source study handled its data this way. Because the immunoSEQ output held only junctional sequences and lacked quality scores, the filtering could not match the filtering applied to full-length reads. To assign V/J genes and CDR3, sequences were annotated against IMGT germline references using PyIR, a Python wrapper for IgBLAST v1.9. Reads with weak V/J assignments (E-value above 1e-6), missing CDR3, stop codons, out-of-frame junctions, or ambiguous translated residues were removed. V3J clonotypes were defined as sequences sharing the same inferred V gene, J gene, and CDR3 amino acid sequence. To compute the percentage overlap between repertoires, the number of shared unique clonotypes was divided by the size of the smaller repertoire. Repertoire richness was assessed with RTK rarefaction, the Chao1 estimator, and Recon v2.1 estimates of unobserved clonotypes. Generation probabilities for all TCRbeta clonotypes obtained by the gDNA method from a handful of donors were computed using OLGA. The clones in this table, taken by TCRdb from immuneACCESS, are in-frame only. Not every clone is retained; where verified, under half of the shortfall comes from an unresolved V gene, and the cause of the rest is unknown. V, J and clone size are taken as reported in that table, and D and trimming were inferred from the DNA itself. This sample comprises hundreds of thousands of clones, approximately 96% of them detected only once. The top ten constitute 0.11% of the sample.

The sequence joins TRBV27 to TRBJ1-1, with a weak D call of TRBD1 (6 bases match). This TCR derives from a woman aged 30 to 39 in good health. Sequenced: naive CD8+ T cells sorted from blood. The intended sense of this specimen's cell subset or site label: CD45RA+CCR7+. At the DNA level, the sequence is TGTGCCAGCAGTTTAAGGTCACAGGGTAGGTTTCCGAACACTGAAGCTTTCTTT. Translated, this is CASSLRSQGRFPNTEAFF.